This T cell receptor (beta chain) was recorded in a study of T cell repertoires in cytomegalovirus infection. Study as a whole: CMV epitopes, recently identified HLA-C-restricted and well-studied HLA-B-restricted, were used. Matching HLA type, along with CMV infection, was indicated by public TCR beta signatures. Study conclusions and caveats: HLA-C-restricted CMV clonotypes gave the most frequent clonotype in two of eight donors. Pooled public TCR beta family frequency picked out CMV carriers with the relevant HLA.

CDR1 is MNHEY and CDR2 is SMNVEV in the germline V gene (reference sequence). V was trimmed by 5 bases and J by 0 bases, leaving 8 bases between them. The CDR3 is 14 residues long. TCRdb re-derived calls from the reads in MiXCR, one entry per CDR3 protein. Of roughly 920,000 distinct CDR3 sequences detected, about a third appear once; the ten largest clones hold around an eighth. Concerning this clonotype itself: Its antigen is not known.

Sequenced material: cultured CD8+ T cells from PBMCs, taken from culture after CMV antigen stimulation. The chain joins TRBV27 to TRBJ2-4; D might be TRBD2 (5 bases). This TCR came from a human donor in good health (CMV status not recorded). Some clones in this sample may be carry-over from other donors' samples. The CDR3 is CASSLSEAKNIQYF. The CDR3 region has the DNA TGTGCCAGCAGTCTTAGCGAAGCCAAAAACATTCAGTACTTC.